These 28 T cell receptor beta chains share one sample of origin, sequenced in a study of graft-versus-host responses after intestinal transplantation. The antigens of these receptors remain unknown. TCRdb's table, derived via immunoSEQ multiplex PCR, lists solely in-frame clones and lacks some. Of some 86,000 clones listed, about 85% are singletons. Sample: unstimulated CD4+ T cells sorted from spleen or lymph node cells, taken before transplant. Every receptor here comes from a human donor who was the organ donor for an intestinal transplant.

CDR3 sequence reads: CASSGGGSGANVLTF. CDR3 DNA: TGTGCCAGCAGCGGGGGAGGGTCTGGGGCCAACGTCCTGACTTTC. V and J are TRBV9 and TRBJ2-6; 7 nucleotides agree with TRBD2. The junction had 1 base not matched to a gene; V was cut back by 3 bases and J by 1 base. The germline V gene encodes CDR1 SGDLS and CDR2 YYNGEE. CDR3 size: 15 residues. The whole variable domain, remainder taken from reference TRBV9 and TRBJ2-6, is DSGVTQTPKHLITATGQRVTLRCSPRSGDLSVYWYQQSLDQGLQFLIQYYNGEERAKGNILERFSAQQFPDLHSELNLSSLELGDSALYFCASSGGGSGANVLTFGAGSRLTVL.

The CDR3 protein is CASSIGLAVYEQYF. CDR3 bases: TGTGCCAGTAGTATCGGGCTAGCGGTCTACGAGCAGTACTTC. The chain carries TRBV19 and TRBJ2-7, with 7 nucleotides matching TRBD2. Germline trimming cut 3 bases from V and 3 bases from J; bases unmatched to any gene: 5. CDR1 and CDR2 (germline): LNHDA, SQIVND (reference sequence). The CDR3 sequence is 14 residues long.

The chain joins TRBV11-1 to TRBJ2-7, with TRBD2 identical over 7 bases. Germline V lookup: CDR1 SGHAT, CDR2 FQDESV (reference sequence). The CDR3 runs 15 residues. J lost 1 base, V lost 3 bases, and 6 bases had no gene match. The CDR3 loop reads CASSFSLADSYEQYF. The CDR3 coding sequence is TGTGCCAGCAGCTTTAGCCTAGCGGATTCCTACGAGCAGTACTTC.

J is TRBJ2-7 and V is TRBV5-5; D is perhaps TRBD1 (5 bases). This CDR3 region has 15 residues. CDR1 is SGHKS and CDR2 is YYEKEE in the germline V gene (reference sequence). V was trimmed by 1 base and J by 0 bases, leaving 11 bases between them. CDR3 nucleotides: TGTGCCAGCAGCTTGAAATTTGACAGCTCCTACGAGCAGTACTTC. It translates to CASSLKFDSSYEQYF.

Only one count was recorded for this clone. The J gene is TRBJ2-5, the V gene TRBV5-1; maybe TRBD2 (7 bases). Germline CDR1 SGHRS, CDR2 YFSETQ. V was shortened by 1 base and J by 4 bases, with 17 bases between the two germline ends. The CDR3 has 16 residues. DNA of the CDR3: TGCGCCAGCAGCTTGCAGAGGGGGGGACCTGGAGAGACCCAGTACTTC. The encoded protein is CASSLQRGGPGETQYF.

CDR3 loop: CSVSTGVGYEQYF. In DNA, the CDR3 is TGCAGCGTTTCGACAGGGGTAGGCTACGAGCAGTACTTC. The V and J genes are TRBV29-1 and TRBJ2-7; 8 nucleotides match TRBD1. The CDR3 is 13 amino acids. CDR1 SQVTM and CDR2 ANQGSEA come from the germline V gene. The V gene end was trimmed by 5 bases and the J gene end by 3 bases; junction bases not matched to a gene: 6.

V and J are TRBV19 and TRBJ1-6; D may be TRBD1 (6 bases). Germline loops: CDR1 LNHDA, CDR2 SQIVND (reference sequence). Trimming shortened V by 7 bases and J by 6 bases, and 16 bases separated the two germline ends. This CDR3 spans 15 amino acids. The CDR3 loop is CASTVGGHTNSPLHF. The CDR3 coding sequence is TGTGCCAGTACGGTTGGGGGACACACTAATTCACCCCTCCACTTT.

This chain uses TRBV27 with TRBJ1-2, with 7 bases that match TRBD1. The CDR3 has 14 residues. V was clipped by 3 bases and J by 6 bases; unmatched bases: 7. The germline V gene encodes CDR1 MNHEY and CDR2 SMNVEV (reference sequence). The CDR3 region is CASSLTGNGDGYTF. CDR3 coding DNA: TGTGCCAGCAGTTTGACAGGGAATGGGGATGGCTACACCTTC.

This clone was recorded a few times. The chain has TRBV15 and TRBJ2-7; 7 nucleotides agree with TRBD1. The V gene end was trimmed by 0 bases and the J gene end by 4 bases; junction bases not matched to a gene: 0. Germline lookup yields CDR1 LNHNV and CDR2 YYDKDF (reference sequence). The length of the CDR3 is 13 residues. The CDR3: CATSRDRGYEQYF. The CDR3 DNA reads TGTGCCACCAGCAGAGACAGGGGGTACGAGCAGTACTTC.

The rearrangement uses TRBV11-3 and TRBJ2-2; the D is unclear. This CDR3 has 13 amino acids. The V gene's germline CDR1 is SGHNT and CDR2 YENEEA. Trimming removed 3 bases from V and 4 bases from J, with 6 bases in between. DNA for the CDR3: TGTGCCAGCAGCTTGGTGGCCACCGGGGAGCTGTTTTTT. As protein: CASSLVATGELFF. Complete variable domain (other parts from reference TRBV11-3 and TRBJ2-2): EAGVVQSPRYKIIEKKQPVAFWCNPISGHNTLYWYLQNLGQGPELLIRYENEEAVDDSQLPKDRFSAERLKGVDSTLKIQPAELGDSAVYLCASSLVATGELFFGEGSRLTVL.

The chain carries TRBV30 and TRBJ2-2; a weak D match, TRBD1 (5 bases). This CDR3 region has 15 residues. V shed 4 bases and J shed 0 bases, with 12 bases lying between them. The germline CDR1 and CDR2 sequences are GTSNPN and SVGIG (reference sequence). CDR3 sequence: CAWINRLTNTGELFF. CDR3 DNA sequence: TGTGCCTGGATTAACAGGTTGACGAACACCGGGGAGCTGTTTTTT.

This chain links TRBV7-8 with TRBJ2-7; D not resolved. V was clipped by 2 bases and J by 0 bases, with 8 bases between them. Per the germline V gene, CDR1 is SGHVS and CDR2 is FQNEAQ. The CDR3 length is 14 residues. CDR3 sequence reads: CASSLTVSSYEQYF. The CDR3 coding sequence is TGTGCCAGCAGCTTAACAGTATCCTCCTACGAGCAGTACTTC.

The V gene is TRBV20-1, the J gene TRBJ1-1; D unresolved. The CDR3 totals 9 residues. Germline CDR1 reads DFQATT; CDR2 reads SNEGSKA (reference sequence). The CDR3 loop reads CSVRGEAFF. The CDR3 DNA reads as TGCAGCGTCCGGGGTGAAGCTTTCTTT.

CDR3 residues: CASSIYDSFQPQHF. As DNA, the CDR3 is TGTGCCAGTAGTATTTACGACAGTTTCCAGCCCCAGCATTTT. This rearrangement joins TRBV19 to TRBJ1-5, with D tentatively TRBD1 (5 bases). CDR1 LNHDA and CDR2 SQIVND come from the germline V gene (reference sequence). Trimming took off 3 bases at V and 7 bases at J, with 13 bases between the two ends. The CDR3 totals 14 residues.

The gene calls are TRBV5-1 and TRBJ2-1; 9 nucleotides match TRBD1. Germline V CDR1 and CDR2: SGHRS, YFSETQ. V was clipped by 7 bases and J by 5 bases; unmatched bases: 7. This CDR3 has 14 amino acids. The CDR3: CASRRWTGDNEQFF. DNA for the CDR3: TGCGCCAGCCGACGATGGACAGGGGACAATGAGCAGTTCTTC.

The V and J genes are TRBV2 and TRBJ1-1; the match to TRBD1 covers 7 bases. The CDR3 extends over 14 amino acids. V lost 8 bases to trimming and J lost 3 bases; unmatched junction nucleotides: 9. Looked up from germline, CDR1 is SNHLY and CDR2 is FYNNEI. The CDR3 loop reads CASGETGSHTEAFF. The CDR3 DNA sequence: TGTGCCAGCGGAGAGACAGGGTCGCACACTGAAGCTTTCTTT.

This clone showed up just a few times. The rearrangement uses TRBV6-5 and TRBJ1-5; 7 bases agree with TRBD1. With 6 bases clipped from V and 4 bases from J, the junction kept 3 bases outside the gene matches. The CDR3 is 13 amino acids. Germline CDR1 MNHEY, CDR2 SVGAGI. CDR3 in amino acids: CASRPTGNQPQHF. The CDR3 coding sequence is TGTGCCAGCAGGCCGACAGGGAATCAGCCCCAGCATTTT.

The rearrangement joins TRBV19 to TRBJ2-7; possible D gene TRBD2, 7 bases. This CDR3 has 14 residues. Germline V gives CDR1 LNHDA, CDR2 SQIVND (reference sequence). V dropped 3 bases and J dropped 6 bases, with 15 bases sitting between them. The CDR3: CASSMDLGGGEQYF. The CDR3 bases are TGTGCCAGTAGTATGGACCTAGGGGGGGGCGAGCAGTACTTC.

The V gene is TRBV10-3, the J gene TRBJ1-5; D is unresolved. V was clipped by 0 bases and J by 7 bases, with 7 bases between them. CDR3 size: 13 residues. Germline CDR1 and CDR2: ENHRY and SYGVKD. The CDR3 loop reads CAISESQRQPQHF. DNA of the CDR3: TGTGCCATCAGTGAGTCCCAGCGGCAGCCCCAGCATTTT.

In regard to this clone: A read error may produce the germline difference seen at one junction end. The chain combines TRBV28 with TRBJ2-7; 7 nucleotides match TRBD2. The CDR3 extends over 15 amino acids. CDR1 is MDHEN, CDR2 SYDVKM, per germline. DNA of the CDR3: TGTGCCGGCAGTTCGCCGCCGGGGGGTTCGAGAGAGCAGTACTTC. This sequence encodes CAGSSPPGGSREQYF.

In its sample, this clone ranks as medium-sized (0.01 to 0.1%). The chain employs TRBV30 and TRBJ1-5; D perhaps matches TRBD1 (6 bases). The germline CDR1 and CDR2 sequences are GTSNPN and SVGIG (reference sequence). V gave up 0 bases and J gave up 3 bases, with 12 bases separating them. The CDR3 extends over 15 amino acids. The CDR3 region is CAWSVHDRLNQPQHF. The CDR3 coding sequence is TGTGCCTGGAGTGTACACGACAGGCTCAATCAGCCCCAGCATTTT.

The V gene is TRBV6-5, the J gene TRBJ2-6; D is unresolved. V lost 4 bases and J 4 bases, leaving 14 bases between the germline ends. CDR1 MNHEY and CDR2 SVGAGI come from the germline V gene. CDR3 length: 16 amino acids. The CDR3 region is CASSSLVNSGANVLTF. CDR3 DNA: TGTGCCAGCAGTTCGTTAGTCAACTCCGGGGCCAACGTCCTGACTTTC.

This clone showed up just a few times. This chain uses TRBV2 with TRBJ2-2; D might be TRBD2 (6 bases). V lost 5 bases and J lost 2, with 12 bases in between. Germline V lookup: CDR1 SNHLY, CDR2 FYNNEI. The CDR3 sequence is 15 residues long. Here the CDR3 DNA reads TGTGCCAGCAGTTTGGACTACTCAAACACCGGGGAGCTGTTTTTT. Protein sequence: CASSLDYSNTGELFF.

A few counts support this clone. The V call is TRBV11-2, the J call TRBJ1-6, with no clear D. Looked up from germline, CDR1 is SGHAT and CDR2 is FQNNGV. CDR3 length: 13 residues. The V end lost 5 bases, the J end lost 4 bases, and 6 bases lay between the germline ends. CDR3 nucleotides: TGTGCCAGCAGCCTAACTTATAATTCACCCCTCCACTTT. Amino acid sequence: CASSLTYNSPLHF. Full variable domain (outside the CDR3, taken from reference TRBV11-2 and TRBJ1-6): EAGVAQSPRYKIIEKRQSVAFWCNPISGHATLYWYQQILGQGPKLLIQFQNNGVVDDSQLPKDRFSAERLKGVDSTLKIQPAKLEDSAVYLCASSLTYNSPLHFGNGTRLTVT.

This clone was detected once. The chain combines TRBV7-2 with TRBJ1-4; TRBD1 matches 7 bases. This CDR3 spans 14 amino acids. The junction had 1 base not matched to a gene; V was cut back by 2 bases and J by 4 bases. Germline lookup yields CDR1 SGHTA and CDR2 FQGNSA. CDR3 DNA sequence: TGTGCCAGCAGCTTACGGGACAGTAATGAAAAACTGTTTTTT. Amino acids: CASSLRDSNEKLFF. Looking up the rest from reference TRBV7-2 and TRBJ1-4 gives the full variable domain: GAGVSQSPSNKVTEKGKDVELRCDPISGHTALYWYRQSLGQGLEFLIYFQGNSAPDKSGLPSDRFSAERTGGSVSTLTIQRTQQEDSAVYLCASSLRDSNEKLFFGSGTQLSVL.

The chain links TRBV18 to TRBJ1-1, with 7 bases lining up with TRBD1. CDR3 length: 16 residues. Germline V gene lookup returns CDR1 KGHSH and CDR2 LQKENI. Trimming took 4 bases from V and 1 from J; bases not matched to a gene: 9. The CDR3 bases are TGTGCCAGCTCACGAGACCTTACAGGGGAGAACACTGAAGCTTTCTTT. It translates to CASSRDLTGENTEAFF.

The genes are TRBV19 and TRBJ1-2; tentatively, D is TRBD1 (6 bases). The CDR3 length is 14 residues. CDR1 is LNHDA and CDR2 is SQIVND in the germline V gene (reference sequence). V lost 5 bases, J lost 4 bases, and 14 bases lay in between. The CDR3 reads CASSPGVPAYGYTF. In DNA form, the CDR3 reads TGTGCCAGTAGTCCAGGGGTCCCGGCCTATGGCTACACCTTC.

The CDR3 loop reads CASSPGDRTGSEKLFF. CDR3 nucleotides: TGTGCCAGCAGCCCCGGGGACCGGACAGGGTCTGAAAAACTGTTTTTT. The J gene is TRBJ1-4, the V gene TRBV5-4, with 8 bases aligning to TRBD1. Germline CDR1 reads SGHNT; CDR2 reads YYREEE (reference sequence). Trimming at V came to 4 bases and at J to 7 bases, leaving 12 bases not matched to a gene. The CDR3 loop spans 16 amino acids.